The entry below describes one T cell receptor (beta chain). The antigen remains unidentified. Then a second PCR, running about 6 to 11 cycles, was carried out with a sample-barcoded 5' primer and a J-beta primer mix. One entry per CDR3 protein, called by TCRdb with MiXCR from the 5' RACE reads. The table records about 630,000 distinct CDR3 sequences, under 25% of them present only once. This CDR3 is built from 16 residues. The data were obtained in a study of blood T cells in healthy people across ages. The study's findings and limits: Both higher diversity and more naive CD4+ cells marked long-lived donors when set against aged donors. A strong correlation between TCR beta diversity and naive T cell percentage was seen.

The chain couples TRBV21-1 to TRBJ2-3; TRBD1 reflects the table's D call only, with no check against the DNA. TRBV21-1 is termed a pseudogene. The sequenced sample consisted of blood. The sequence was collected from a man aged 65 to 85 in good health. DNA of the CDR3: TGTGCCAGCAGCAAACCTCACAGGGGGCGAGGTGATACGCAGTATTTT. Amino acids: CASSKPHRGRGDTQYF.